This TCR beta chain was obtained from a study of neurological immune-mediated disorders. This CDR3 contains 17 residues. The V gene end was trimmed by 0 bases and the J gene end by 6 bases; junction bases not matched to a gene: 12. The germline V gene encodes CDR1 DFQATT and CDR2 SNEGSKA (reference sequence). One entry per CDR3 protein results from TCRdb running MiXCR on the 5' RACE reads. The profile shows some 76,000 distinct CDR3 sequences, 2.5% to 4% of them singletons. This chain links TRBV20-1 with TRBJ2-2; the match to TRBD2 covers 8 bases. This receptor was obtained from a woman aged 45 to 65 with multiple sclerosis. The specimen sequenced was PBMCs. CDR3: CSARDRGGRRASGELFF. The DNA of the CDR3 is TGCAGTGCTAGAGATCGTGGCGGGAGGAGGGCGTCCGGGGAGCTGTTTTTT.